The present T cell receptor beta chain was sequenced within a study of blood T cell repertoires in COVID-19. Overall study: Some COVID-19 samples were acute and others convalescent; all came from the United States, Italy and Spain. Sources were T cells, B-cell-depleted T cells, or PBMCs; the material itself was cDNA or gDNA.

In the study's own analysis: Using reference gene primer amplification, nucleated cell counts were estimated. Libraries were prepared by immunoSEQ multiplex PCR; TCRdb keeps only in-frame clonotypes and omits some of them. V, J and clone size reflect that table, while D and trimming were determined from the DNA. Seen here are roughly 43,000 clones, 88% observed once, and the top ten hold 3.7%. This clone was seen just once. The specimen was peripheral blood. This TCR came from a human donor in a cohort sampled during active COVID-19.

The CDR3 DNA reads TGCAGTGCTAGTCAGCGGGGGTCGGAGACCCAGTACTTC. Translated, it gives CSASQRGSETQYF. This chain links TRBV20-1 with TRBJ2-5; TRBD2 matches at 8 bases. The CDR3 is made up of 13 amino acids. The junction had 5 bases not matched to a gene; V was cut back by 3 bases and J by 5 bases. In germline, CDR1 is DFQATT, CDR2 SNEGSKA (reference sequence).